The subject of this entry is one T cell receptor (beta chain). The sample comes from a study of blood T cell repertoires in COVID-19. The CDR3 loop spans 13 amino acids. With 6 bases removed from V and 5 bases from J, the gap between germline ends came to 10 bases. CDR1 and CDR2 (germline): SNHLY, FYNNEI. Individuals drawn from approximately 26 US areas were about 18 to 100 years old. Assay: immunoSEQ multiplex PCR; the TCRdb copy retains only in-frame clones and omits some. This table has about 250,000 clones, around 84% appearing once. This TCR was recovered from a middle-aged man who had been exposed to COVID-19. The sample was PBMCs or T cells enriched from blood (not recorded which). The chain employs TRBV2 and TRBJ1-4; D is unresolved. CDR3 in DNA: TGTGCCAGCAGCAAGCGCCCAAATGAAAAACTGTTTTTT. Translating gives CASSKRPNEKLFF.